These 15 T cell receptor beta chains were sequenced from one sample in a study of beta chain features in type 1 diabetes. Regarding the study as a whole: All four CD4+ subsets of Type 1 diabetes patients contained TCRB CDR3s that were moderately but significantly shorter.

Expressed TCRB transcripts got sequenced, as all isolated RNA was reverse transcribed. This table comes from immunoSEQ multiplex PCR, and its TCRdb copy is limited to in-frame clones, with some not included. The data contain under 300,000 clones, less than 30% of them seen just once; the ten biggest clones take up about 0.012%. Antigens of these TCRs are unknown. Sequenced sample: naive CD4+ T cells from blood. The origin of the receptors is a young woman with type 1 diabetes.

The chain is built from TRBV29-1 and TRBJ1-2; tentatively, D is TRBD1 (6 bases). Per germline, CDR1 SQVTM and CDR2 ANQGSEA. Trimming pared 3 bases from V and 5 bases from J, leaving 16 bases between. The CDR3 is 14 amino acids. The CDR3, as DNA: TGCAGCGTTGATGGAGCAGGGGAGGGGTATGGCTACACCTTC. It specifies CSVDGAGEGYGYTF.

J is TRBJ2-3 and V is TRBV19; 8 nucleotides match TRBD1. V trimming: 6 bases; J trimming: 5 bases; junction bases outside the gene matches: 10. CDR3 length equals 15 residues. The V gene's germline CDR1 is LNHDA and CDR2 SQIVND (reference sequence). The CDR3 DNA sequence: TGTGCCAGTAGCAATGGACAGGGTCGTATAGATACGCAGTATTTT. It is translated as CASSNGQGRIDTQYF.

The sample holds a few counts of this clone. V and J are TRBV29-1 and TRBJ2-5; maybe TRBD2 (6 bases). Germline loops: CDR1 SQVTM, CDR2 ANQGSEA. CDR3 size: 16 residues. Trimming shortened V by 3 bases and J by 0 bases, and 17 bases separated the two germline ends. CDR3 bases: TGCAGCGTTGATAGGAAGGACTATAGGTACCAAGAGACCCAGTACTTC. This sequence encodes CSVDRKDYRYQETQYF.

This clone has a handful of counts. The genes are TRBV20-1 and TRBJ2-7; no clear D. This CDR3 is built from 9 residues. Trimming removed 5 bases at V and 9 bases at J, with 8 bases between. Germline loops: CDR1 DFQATT, CDR2 SNEGSKA (reference sequence). The CDR3 sequence: CSAGRGQYF. The CDR3 nucleotides are TGCAGTGCTGGTCGCGGGCAGTACTTC.

This clone occurred a few times. The chain couples TRBV10-3 to TRBJ1-2, with TRBD1 identical over 8 bases. Per germline, CDR1 ENHRY and CDR2 SYGVKD. The V segment lost 1 base and the J segment 0 bases; nucleotides outside the gene matches: 4. The CDR3 is 16 residues long. The CDR3 sequence is CAISEWTGRANYGYTF. CDR3 coding DNA: TGTGCCATCAGTGAGTGGACAGGGAGGGCTAACTATGGCTACACCTTC.

This chain joins TRBV29-1 and TRBJ2-6; unclear D gene. There are 15 residues in the CDR3. Germline V CDR1 and CDR2: SQVTM, ANQGSEA. Deletions cut 1 base from V and 1 base from J, with 8 bases between. CDR3 loop: CSVEGLQSGANVLTF. DNA for the CDR3: TGCAGCGTTGAAGGTCTACAGTCTGGGGCCAACGTCCTGACTTTC.

This clone has a handful of counts. The genes are TRBV29-1 and TRBJ2-6; perhaps TRBD2 as D (5 bases). The CDR3 consists of 16 residues. The V end was cut by 4 bases, the J end by 0 bases, with 13 bases between. Germline loops: CDR1 SQVTM, CDR2 ANQGSEA. Here the CDR3 DNA reads TGCAGCGTTGGAATCGGACTGTCCTCTGGGGCCAACGTCCTGACTTTC. It is translated as CSVGIGLSSGANVLTF.

In its sample, this clone was seen a few times. This sequence joins TRBV5-1 and TRBJ2-1, with TRBD2 matching 9 bases. Germline lookup yields CDR1 SGHRS and CDR2 YFSETQ. Germline trimming cut 2 bases from V and 7 bases from J; bases unmatched to any gene: 13. The CDR3 runs 17 residues. The CDR3 loop is CASSFVAIAGVENEQFF. CDR3 sequence (DNA): TGCGCCAGCAGCTTCGTCGCGATAGCGGGAGTTGAGAATGAGCAGTTCTTC. Drawing the rest from reference TRBV5-1 and TRBJ2-1, the complete variable domain is KAGVTQTPRYLIKTRGQQVTLSCSPISGHRSVSWYQQTPGQGLQFLFEYFSETQRNKGNFPGRFSGRQFSNSRSEMNVSTLELGDSALYLCASSFVAIAGVENEQFFGPGTRLTVL.

In DNA, the CDR3 is TGCGCCAGCAGCTTGCTTGCTAGCCTCGGGAATGAGCAGTTCTTC. Translating gives CASSLLASLGNEQFF. This rearrangement joins TRBV5-1 to TRBJ2-1, with a tentative D call TRBD2 (5 bases). The germline CDR1 and CDR2 sequences are SGHRS and YFSETQ. The CDR3 contains 15 residues. The V and J ends lost 1 base and 7 bases respectively, with 15 bases between them.

This clone was seen a few times. The chain has TRBV30 and TRBJ2-7; weak D call: TRBD2 (5 bases). The ends were cut back, 3 bases at V and 6 bases at J, with 18 bases in the middle. Germline V lookup: CDR1 GTSNPN, CDR2 SVGIG (reference sequence). CDR3 length: 14 residues. The DNA of the CDR3 is TGTGCCTGGAGGGTCATGGGGAGTCGGAGCGAGCAGTACTTC. Translation: CAWRVMGSRSEQYF.

V usage is TRBV4-2 and J usage is TRBJ2-1, with TRBD2 matching over 13 bases. V gave up 3 bases and J gave up 10 bases; unmatched junction bases: 9. CDR3 length: 16 residues. Germline V gene sequence: CDR1 LGHNA, CDR2 YNFKEQ. The CDR3 nucleotides read TGTGCCAGCAGCCACGACGGACTAGCGGGAGAGGACGAGCAGTTCTTC. Protein product: CASSHDGLAGEDEQFF.

CDR3 amino acids: CASSIHPSAGGSYNEQFF. The DNA for the CDR3 is TGTGCCAGTAGTATACATCCCTCAGCGGGAGGATCCTACAATGAGCAGTTCTTC. The genes are TRBV19 and TRBJ2-1, with 9 positions matching TRBD2. The CDR3 contains 18 residues. V lost 2 bases to trimming and J lost 1 base; unmatched junction nucleotides: 9. Germline loops: CDR1 LNHDA, CDR2 SQIVND (reference sequence).

Comments on this clone: The junction does not match germline at one end; this may be a read error. This rearrangement joins TRBV7-7 to TRBJ2-1; no definite D call. Germline V gene sequence: CDR1 SSHAT, CDR2 FNYEAQ (reference sequence). This CDR3 comprises 16 residues. CDR3 residues: CASSPAGSQTYNEQFF. CDR3 sequence (DNA): TGTGCTAGCAGCCCCGCCGGGTCTCAAACTTACAATGAGCAGTTCTTC.

The chain recombines TRBV5-1 with TRBJ2-4; the D gene is possibly TRBD2 (5 bases). From germline, CDR1 is SGHRS and CDR2 YFSETQ. This CDR3 is built from 14 residues. The V gene lost 4 bases and the J gene lost 6 bases, with 14 bases spanning the gap. CDR3 sequence reads: CASSALTRGNIQYF. In DNA form, the CDR3 reads TGCGCCAGCAGCGCCCTGACCCGGGGAAACATTCAGTACTTC.

The table lists this clone with a few counts. The gene calls are TRBV29-1 and TRBJ2-1, with D unresolved. The V gene lost 4 bases and the J gene lost 8 bases, with 15 bases spanning the gap. CDR3 size: 13 residues. Germline CDR1 is SQVTM and CDR2 is ANQGSEA. CDR3 region: CSVAVQVGDEQFF. Written as DNA, the CDR3 is TGCAGCGTTGCAGTGCAGGTGGGCGATGAGCAGTTCTTC.